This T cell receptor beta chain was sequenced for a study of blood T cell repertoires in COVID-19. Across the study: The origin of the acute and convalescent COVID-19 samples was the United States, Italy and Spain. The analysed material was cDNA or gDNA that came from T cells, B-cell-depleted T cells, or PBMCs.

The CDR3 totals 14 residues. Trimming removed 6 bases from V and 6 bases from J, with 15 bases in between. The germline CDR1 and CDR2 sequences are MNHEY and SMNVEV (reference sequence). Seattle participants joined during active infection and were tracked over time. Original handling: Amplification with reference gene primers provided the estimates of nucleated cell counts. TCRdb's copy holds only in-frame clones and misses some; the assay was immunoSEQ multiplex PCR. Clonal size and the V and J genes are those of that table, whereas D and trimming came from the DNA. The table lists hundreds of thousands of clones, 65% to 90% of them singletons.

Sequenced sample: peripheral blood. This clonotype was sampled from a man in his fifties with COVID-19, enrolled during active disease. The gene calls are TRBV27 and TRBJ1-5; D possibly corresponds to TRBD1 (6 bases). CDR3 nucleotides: TGTGCCAGCAGAACAATCAGGGGTGGTCAGCCCCAGCATTTT. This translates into CASRTIRGGQPQHF.